Listed below are T cell receptor beta chains from one sample, sequenced in a study of Ad26.COV2.S vaccination and SARS-CoV-2 variants. Measured with immunoSEQ multiplex PCR; TCRdb has only the in-frame clones, and not every one. The table lists hundreds of thousands of clones, approximately 88% of them singletons. The specimen was peripheral blood, collected in a trial of Ad26.COV2.S vaccine versus placebo. The receptor source for this set is a person between 18 and 60 years old who received the Ad26.COV2.S COVID-19 vaccine or a placebo. Each CDR3 is given with its conserved first and last residue. A D gene is named only where the DNA matches it firmly. Where a row states a size, it is once, few, many or the class of an expanded clone; other rows omit it.

NA,TRBV7-3,TRBJ2-5,NA,CASSLWGGTETQYF,TGTGCCAGCAGCTTATGGGGGGGCACAGAGACCCAGTACTTC
NA,TRBV5-1,TRBJ2-3,NA,CASSLGDTQYF,TGCGCCAGCAGCTTGGGCGATACGCAGTATTTT
TRBD2,TRBV2,TRBJ2-5,NA,CASSPGLAGQETQYF,TGTGCCAGCAGCCCGGGACTAGCGGGACAAGAGACCCAGTACTTC
TRBD1,TRBV5-1,TRBJ2-7,NA,CASSLAGQGGREQYF,TGCGCCAGCAGCTTGGCCGGACAGGGAGGTCGCGAGCAGTACTTC
NA,TRBV11-3,TRBJ1-5,NA,CASSLPRPPYQPQHF,TGTGCCAGCAGCTTACCCCGACCCCCGTATCAGCCCCAGCATTTT
NA,TRBV10-2,TRBJ2-7,NA,CASRPGEGASYEQYF,TGCGCCAGCAGGCCGGGGGAGGGGGCGTCCTACGAGCAGTACTTC
NA,TRBV20-1,TRBJ2-7,NA,CSASGSYEQYF,TGCAGTGCTAGCGGATCCTACGAGCAGTACTTC
NA,TRBV19,TRBJ2-1,NA,CASSIGGPGYNEQFF,TGTGCCAGTAGTATCGGGGGCCCGGGCTACAATGAGCAGTTCTTC
NA,TRBV6-5,TRBJ2-7,once,CASLGLSAYEQYF,TGTGCCAGCCTTGGACTTTCCGCCTACGAGCAGTACTTC
TRBD2,TRBV6-4,TRBJ2-7,few,CASSAEAGVGTGEQYF,TGTGCCAGCAGTGCCGAAGCGGGAGTCGGGACTGGCGAGCAGTACTTC
TRBD1,TRBV6-2/TRBV6-3,TRBJ1-4,once,CASSLGQGPTNEKLFF,TGTGCCAGCAGTCTCGGACAGGGACCAACTAATGAAAAACTGTTTTTT
NA,TRBV9,TRBJ2-7,NA,CASSVRSGAYEQYF,TGTGCCAGCAGCGTAAGGAGCGGAGCCTACGAGCAGTACTTC
TRBD1,TRBV7-9,TRBJ1-2,NA,CASSVRDSNYGYTF,TGTGCCAGCAGCGTACGGGACAGTAACTATGGCTACACCTTC
NA,TRBV4-3,TRBJ1-5,NA,CASSQDRAGNQPQHF,TGCGCCAGCAGCCAAGATAGGGCGGGCAATCAGCCCCAGCATTTT
NA,TRBV3-1/TRBV3-2,TRBJ1-1,NA,CASRRGRGGTEAFF,TGTGCCAGCAGACGAGGCAGGGGAGGGACTGAAGCTTTCTTT
NA,TRBV10-2,TRBJ2-7,NA,CASSDPGDYEQYF,TGCGCCAGCAGTGATCCAGGGGACTACGAGCAGTACTTC
NA,TRBV7-9,TRBJ2-7,NA,CASGAWSSYEQYF,TGTGCCAGCGGGGCTTGGAGCTCCTACGAGCAGTACTTC
NA,TRBV27,TRBJ2-7,NA,CASSLTRAYEQYF,TGTGCCAGCAGTTTAACCAGGGCCTACGAGCAGTACTTC
NA,TRBV6-2/TRBV6-3,TRBJ2-3,NA,CASSYSGGVSTDTQYF,TGTGCCAGCAGTTACTCAGGGGGAGTTAGCACAGATACGCAGTATTTT
NA,TRBV2,TRBJ1-4,NA,CASSEAQPLHEKLFF,TGTGCCAGCAGTGAAGCGCAACCACTTCATGAAAAACTGTTTTTT
TRBD1,TRBV24-1,TRBJ2-2,many,CATSDLQGDTGELFF,TGTGCCACCAGTGATTTGCAGGGGGACACCGGGGAGCTGTTTTTT
TRBD2,TRBV4-1,TRBJ2-1,NA,CASSQDPATSRYNEQFF,TGCGCCAGCAGCCAAGATCCGGCGACTAGCAGGTACAATGAGCAGTTCTTC
NA,TRBV6-5,TRBJ1-3,NA,CASSYSFSSGNTIYF,TGTGCCAGCAGTTACTCTTTTAGCTCTGGAAACACCATATATTTT
NA,TRBV5-1,TRBJ2-7,NA,CASSLAGSDWYYEQYF,TGCGCCAGCAGCTTGGCTGGGTCGGATTGGTACTACGAGCAGTACTTC
NA,TRBV19,TRBJ1-6,NA,CASSERGASNSPLHF,TGTGCCAGTAGTGAGAGGGGTGCTAGTAATTCACCCCTCCACTTT
TRBD2,TRBV24-1,TRBJ2-1,NA,CATSDLPTASGSFNEQFF,TGTGCCACCAGTGATCTCCCGACGGCCAGCGGGAGTTTCAATGAGCAGTTCTTC
NA,TRBV5-1,TRBJ2-5,NA,CASSSGETGLRETQYF,TGCGCCAGCAGCTCTGGGGAAACAGGGTTAAGGGAGACCCAGTACTTC
TRBD2,TRBV24-1,TRBJ2-5,NA,CATMGSSGGEGETQYF,TGTGCCACCATGGGATCTAGCGGAGGAGAAGGGGAGACCCAGTACTTC
NA,TRBV18,TRBJ2-3,NA,CASSPSSISTDTQYF,TGTGCCAGCTCACCTTCTAGCATCTCCACAGATACGCAGTATTTT
NA,TRBV19,TRBJ1-1,NA,CASSIVTGWTEAFF,TGTGCCAGTAGTATAGTAACAGGGTGGACTGAAGCTTTCTTT
NA,TRBV10-2,TRBJ2-7,NA,CASSESSTSFPYEQYF,TGCGCCAGCAGTGAGTCTAGTACTAGCTTCCCCTACGAGCAGTACTTC
TRBD2,TRBV3-1/TRBV3-2,TRBJ2-3,NA,CASSQDGAGAETDTQYF,TGTGCCAGCAGCCAAGATGGAGCGGGAGCCGAAACAGATACGCAGTATTTT
NA,TRBV5-4,TRBJ1-1,NA,CASSINRDGTEAFF,TGTGCCAGCAGCATAAACAGGGATGGGACTGAAGCTTTCTTT
NA,TRBV12-3/TRBV12-4,TRBJ1-1,NA,CASSLWGGLEAFF,TGTGCCAGCAGTTTATGGGGAGGGTTAGAAGCTTTCTTT
TRBD1,TRBV5-1,TRBJ1-5,NA,CASSAGTGNQPQHF,TGCGCCAGCAGCGCCGGGACAGGGAATCAGCCCCAGCATTTT
NA,TRBV11-1,TRBJ2-1,NA,CASSFDRSYNEQFF,TGTGCCAGCAGCTTTGACAGGAGCTACAATGAGCAGTTCTTC
NA,TRBV29-1,TRBJ1-2,NA,CSVEEGDYGYTF,TGCAGCGTTGAGGAGGGGGACTATGGCTACACCTTC
NA,TRBV6-6,TRBJ2-7,NA,CASSSQEIYEQYF,TGTGCCAGCAGTTCCCAGGAGATTTACGAGCAGTACTTC
TRBD1,TRBV6-5,TRBJ1-3,few,CASSLTGDSGNTIYF,TGTGCCAGCAGCCTAACAGGGGACTCTGGAAACACCATATATTTT
NA,TRBV25-1,TRBJ1-1,NA,CASSLAGSGTEAFF,TGTGCCAGCAGTCTTGCGGGCTCGGGCACTGAAGCTTTCTTT
TRBD1,TRBV27,TRBJ1-1,NA,CASSSPGQGANTEAFF,TGTGCCAGCAGTTCCCCGGGACAGGGGGCGAACACTGAAGCTTTCTTT
NA,TRBV15,TRBJ2-5,once,CATSSNRGLESETQYF,TGTGCCACCAGCAGCAACCGGGGCCTAGAGTCGGAGACCCAGTACTTC